This T cell receptor (beta chain) was recorded in a study of blood T cell repertoires in COVID-19. Method: immunoSEQ multiplex PCR; TCRdb's copy keeps in-frame clones and lacks some. This sample has over 250,000 clones, with approximately 90% found just once. The germline V gene has CDR1 MDHEN and CDR2 SYDVKM. V was clipped by 8 bases and J by 11 bases, with 21 bases between them. The CDR3 runs 13 residues. The chain employs TRBV28 and TRBJ1-1, with D possibly being TRBD1 (6 bases). The source of this sequence is a woman in her sixties in a cohort exposed to, infected with or recovered from COVID-19 (not recorded which). What was sequenced was PBMCs or T cells enriched from blood (not recorded which). CDR3 sequence: CASWRLGARTAFF. CDR3 in DNA: TGTGCCAGCTGGAGATTGGGGGCGCGTACGGCTTTCTTT.